This T cell receptor beta chain was captured in a study of cytomegalovirus exposure and HLA in healthy donors. Looking at the study overall: Inside one of the first data releases sat roughly 80 million unique TCRs taken from HLA-typed donors.

The PCR had 60 Vbeta and 13 Jbeta primers. The table came from immunoSEQ multiplex PCR; TCRdb's copy has only in-frame clones and leaves some out. The sample consists of 200,000 to 300,000 clones, around 80% of them appearing once. With respect to this clone: The junction does not match germline at one end; this may be a read error.

In germline, CDR1 is SSHAT, CDR2 FNYEAQ (reference sequence). The CDR3 is made up of 15 amino acids. The sequenced sample was PBMCs. The chain is built from TRBV7-7 and TRBJ2-5; 8 positions match TRBD2. This clonotype was obtained from a boy younger than 18 in good health and CMV-seronegative. CDR3 sequence (DNA): TGTGCTAGCAGCTCTGGACTAGCAAGAGGGGAGACCCAGTACTTC. Residues: CASSSGLARGETQYF.